This entry features one TCR beta chain sequence. Its target antigen remains unknown. Base qualities are missing; no much larger clone stands one base away. The record originates from a study of T cell changes during pregnancy in multiple sclerosis (dated by TCRdb to the late 2010s). About the study as a whole: The study looked at changes in the T cell repertoire across pregnancy in women with multiple sclerosis.

Deletion took 6 bases off V and 0 bases off J, with a span of 11 bases between the germline ends. The CDR3, from cysteine to phenylalanine, totals 14 residues. The retained sequence is limited to the CDR3, 42 bases, with the frame set at the first base. According to the germline V gene (reference sequence), CDR1 reads MNHEY and CDR2 reads SMNVEV. Library creation used the immunoSEQ multiplex PCR assay. The source is immuneACCESS, and TCRdb retained only in-frame sequences with V and J called. Part of the clones is not carried over; for the studies checked, unresolved V genes explain less than half of this, and the remainder is unexplained. This sample comprises some 120,000 clones, 90% to 95% of them detected only once. The ten most abundant clones make up about 1.6% of the sample.

The chain couples TRBV27 to TRBJ1-1; no D gene call is confident. This sequence originates from a female donor with multiple sclerosis, enrolled in a pregnancy study. The sequencing used peripheral blood, collected in the third trimester of pregnancy. The DNA sequence reads TGTGCCAGCAGCTATAGCCAATTGAACACTGAAGCTTTCTTT. This gives the protein CASSYSQLNTEAFF.